This T cell receptor beta chain was documented in a study of CD8+CD57+ T cells in acquired aplastic anemia. Across the whole study: Quantities of DNA derived from sorted CD4+ and CD8+ cells averaged roughly 3 ug. Healthy donor CD4+ cell samples had a mean of about 10 million reads.

V was trimmed by 2 bases and J by 3 bases, leaving 12 bases between them. Germline CDR1 reads SGDLS; CDR2 reads YYNGEE. The CDR3 sequence is 14 residues long. General study points: Both patients and controls carried the same twenty-nine CD8+ CDR3 sequences. Patients were compared with controls for CD8+ Simpson's diversity, and no significant difference emerged.

For this clonotype: The antigen is not known.

TCR beta VDJ and CDR3 were profiled, and genomic DNA was the template. TCRdb re-called the reads through MiXCR, storing one row per CDR3 protein. Counted here are 100,000 to 130,000 distinct CDR3 sequences, around 50% occurring once; the ten biggest clones make up under 35%. Sequenced material: sorted CD4+, CD8+, or CD8+CD57+ T cells (not recorded which) from PBMCs. The clonotype comes from a human donor in good health, serving as a control. The V call is TRBV9, the J call TRBJ2-7, with D possibly TRBD1 on 5 matching bases. The CDR3 sequence is CASSVTEFRYEQYF. CDR3 DNA sequence: TGTGCCAGCAGCGTGACAGAGTTCCGCTACGAGCAGTACTTC. The full variable domain, rest sourced from reference TRBV9 and TRBJ2-7, is DSGVTQTPKHLITATGQRVTLRCSPRSGDLSVYWYQQSLDQGLQFLIQYYNGEERAKGNILERFSAQQFPDLHSELNLSSLELGDSALYFCASSVTEFRYEQYFGPGTRLTVT.